This T cell receptor beta chain emerged from a study of T cells in localized non-small cell lung cancer. Per the germline V gene, CDR1 is SGHNT and CDR2 is YENEEA. This CDR3 contains 14 residues. With 3 bases clipped from V and 5 bases from J, the junction kept 6 bases outside the gene matches. The method was immunoSEQ multiplex PCR; TCRdb's version includes in-frame clones alone and lacks a portion of them. Of more than 1,000 clones listed, approximately 15% were seen once; the top ten hold almost 9.5%. This clone came up a few times. What it binds is unknown. Whole-study results and caveats: Among the top 100 tumor clones, a median around 60 appeared in adjacent lung. There was higher T cell clonality in uninvolved adjacent lung than in tumor, and it was highest there.

The source was normal lung tissue next to the tumor, collected before any cancer treatment. This TCR came from a woman aged 35 to 75 with stage I lung adenocarcinoma. The rearrangement links TRBV11-3 to TRBJ1-1, with 7 bases that match TRBD1. CDR3 nucleotide sequence: TGTGCCAGCAGCTTTGACAGGGTTGGGACTGAAGCTTTCTTT. Protein product: CASSFDRVGTEAFF. Looking up the rest from reference TRBV11-3 and TRBJ1-1 gives the full variable domain: EAGVVQSPRYKIIEKKQPVAFWCNPISGHNTLYWYLQNLGQGPELLIRYENEEAVDDSQLPKDRFSAERLKGVDSTLKIQPAELGDSAVYLCASSFDRVGTEAFFGQGTRLTVV.